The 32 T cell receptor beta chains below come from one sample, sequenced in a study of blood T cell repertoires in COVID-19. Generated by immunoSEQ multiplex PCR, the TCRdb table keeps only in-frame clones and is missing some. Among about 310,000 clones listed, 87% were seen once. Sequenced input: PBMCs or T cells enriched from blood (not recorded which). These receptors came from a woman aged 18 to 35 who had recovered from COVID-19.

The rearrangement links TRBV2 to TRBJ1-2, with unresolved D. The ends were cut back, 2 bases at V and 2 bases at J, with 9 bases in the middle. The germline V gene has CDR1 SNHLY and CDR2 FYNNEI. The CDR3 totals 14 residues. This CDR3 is CASSEFGVNYGYTF. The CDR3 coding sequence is TGTGCCAGCAGTGAATTCGGAGTAAACTATGGCTACACCTTC.

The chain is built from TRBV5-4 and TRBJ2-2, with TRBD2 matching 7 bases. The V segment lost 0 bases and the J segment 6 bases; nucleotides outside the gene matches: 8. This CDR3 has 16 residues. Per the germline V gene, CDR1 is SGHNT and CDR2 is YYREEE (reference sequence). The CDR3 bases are TGTGCCAGCAGCTTGGCCTCGGATGGGGGGGCCGGGGAGCTGTTTTTT. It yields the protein CASSLASDGGAGELFF.

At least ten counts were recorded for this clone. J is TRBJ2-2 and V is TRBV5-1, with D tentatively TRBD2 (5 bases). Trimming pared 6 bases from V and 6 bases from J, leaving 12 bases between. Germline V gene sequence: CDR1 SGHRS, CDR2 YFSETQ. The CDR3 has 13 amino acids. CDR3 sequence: CASTPSGPGELFF. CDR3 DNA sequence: TGCGCCAGCACCCCGAGCGGTCCCGGGGAGCTGTTTTTT.

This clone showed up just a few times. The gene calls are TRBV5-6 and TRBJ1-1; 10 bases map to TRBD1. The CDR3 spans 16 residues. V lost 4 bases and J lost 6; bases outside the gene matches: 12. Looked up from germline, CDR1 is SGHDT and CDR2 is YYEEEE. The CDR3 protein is CASSPPVGQGVPEAFF. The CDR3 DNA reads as TGTGCCAGCAGCCCGCCTGTAGGACAGGGGGTCCCTGAAGCTTTCTTT.

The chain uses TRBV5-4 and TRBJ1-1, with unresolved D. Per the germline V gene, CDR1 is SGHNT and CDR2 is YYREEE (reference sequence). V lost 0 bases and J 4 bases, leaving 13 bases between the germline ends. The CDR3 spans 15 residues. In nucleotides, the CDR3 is TGTGCCAGCAGCTTGGCCGGCCTTCGGGGCACTGAAGCTTTCTTT. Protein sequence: CASSLAGLRGTEAFF.

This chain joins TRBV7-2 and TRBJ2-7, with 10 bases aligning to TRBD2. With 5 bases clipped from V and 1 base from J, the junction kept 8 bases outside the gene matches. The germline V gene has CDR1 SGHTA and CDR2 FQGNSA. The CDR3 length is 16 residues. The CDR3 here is CASSPEVTSGSYEQYF. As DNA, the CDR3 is TGTGCCAGCAGCCCAGAGGTGACTAGCGGGTCCTACGAGCAGTACTTC.

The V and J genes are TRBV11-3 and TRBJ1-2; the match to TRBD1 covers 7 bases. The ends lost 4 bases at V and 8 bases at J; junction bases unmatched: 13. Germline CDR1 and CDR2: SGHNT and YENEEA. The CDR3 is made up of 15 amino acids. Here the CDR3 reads CASSSRRQGSGGYTF. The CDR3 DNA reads TGTGCCAGCAGCTCCCGGAGACAGGGATCCGGGGGCTACACCTTC.

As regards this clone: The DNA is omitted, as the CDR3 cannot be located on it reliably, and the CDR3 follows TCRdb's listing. CDR3 sequence reads: CSVGAGAWGTF. The chain couples TRBV29-1 to TRBJ1-2. The CDR3 is 11 residues long, ends included. Per the germline V gene, CDR1 is SQVTM and CDR2 is ANQGSEA.

CDR3 in DNA: TGTGCCAGCTCACCAAGTCTCACGGGGACAAATCAGCCCCAGCATTTT. Protein product: CASSPSLTGTNQPQHF. J is TRBJ1-5 and V is TRBV18, with a weak D call TRBD1 (6 bases). Germline CDR1 is KGHSH and CDR2 is LQKENI. Trimming pared 2 bases from V and 4 bases from J, leaving 15 bases between. The CDR3 covers 16 residues.

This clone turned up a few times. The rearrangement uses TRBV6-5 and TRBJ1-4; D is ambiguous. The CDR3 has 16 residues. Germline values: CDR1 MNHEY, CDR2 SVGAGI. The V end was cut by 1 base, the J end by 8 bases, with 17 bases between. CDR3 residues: CASSYFGNPVREKLFF. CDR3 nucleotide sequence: TGTGCCAGCAGTTACTTCGGGAACCCTGTTCGGGAAAAACTGTTTTTT.

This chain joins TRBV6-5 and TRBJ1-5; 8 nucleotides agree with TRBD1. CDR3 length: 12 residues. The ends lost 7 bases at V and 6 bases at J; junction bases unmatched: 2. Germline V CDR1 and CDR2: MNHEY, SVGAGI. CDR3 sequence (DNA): TGTGCCAGCACAGGGGGCGGTCAGCCCCAGCATTTT. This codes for CASTGGGQPQHF.

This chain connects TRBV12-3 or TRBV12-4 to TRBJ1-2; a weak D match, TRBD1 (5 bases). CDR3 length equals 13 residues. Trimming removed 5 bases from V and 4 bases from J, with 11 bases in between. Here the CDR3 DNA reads TGTGCCAGCAGTCCCCGGGGGAGCTATGGCTACACCTTC. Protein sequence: CASSPRGSYGYTF.

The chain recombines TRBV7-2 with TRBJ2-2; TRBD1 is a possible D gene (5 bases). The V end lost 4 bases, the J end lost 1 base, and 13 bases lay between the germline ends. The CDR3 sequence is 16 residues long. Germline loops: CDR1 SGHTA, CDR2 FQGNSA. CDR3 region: CASSWGRPQNTGELFF. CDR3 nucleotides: TGTGCCAGCAGCTGGGGCCGGCCCCAGAACACCGGGGAGCTGTTTTTT.

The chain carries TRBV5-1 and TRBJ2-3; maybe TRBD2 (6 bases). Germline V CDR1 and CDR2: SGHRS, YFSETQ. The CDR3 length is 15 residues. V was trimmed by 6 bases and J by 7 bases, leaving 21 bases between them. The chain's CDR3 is CASNWGLRADHTQYF. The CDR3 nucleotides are TGCGCCAGCAATTGGGGACTGAGAGCGGACCATACGCAGTATTTT. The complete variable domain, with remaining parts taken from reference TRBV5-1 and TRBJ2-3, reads KAGVTQTPRYLIKTRGQQVTLSCSPISGHRSVSWYQQTPGQGLQFLFEYFSETQRNKGNFPGRFSGRQFSNSRSEMNVSTLELGDSALYLCASNWGLRADHTQYFGPGTRLTVL.

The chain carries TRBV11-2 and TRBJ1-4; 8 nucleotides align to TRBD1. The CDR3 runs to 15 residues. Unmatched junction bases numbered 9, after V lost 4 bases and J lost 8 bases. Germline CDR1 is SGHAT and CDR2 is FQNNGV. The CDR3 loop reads CASSSGQGASEKLFF. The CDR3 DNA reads TGTGCCAGCAGCTCCGGACAGGGAGCGTCCGAAAAACTGTTTTTT.

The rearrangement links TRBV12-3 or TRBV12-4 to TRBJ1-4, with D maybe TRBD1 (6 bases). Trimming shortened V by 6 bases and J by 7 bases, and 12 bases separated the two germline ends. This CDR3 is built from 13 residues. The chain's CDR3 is CASRTTGSEKLFF. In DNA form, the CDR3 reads TGTGCCAGCAGGACGACAGGCTCTGAAAAACTGTTTTTT.

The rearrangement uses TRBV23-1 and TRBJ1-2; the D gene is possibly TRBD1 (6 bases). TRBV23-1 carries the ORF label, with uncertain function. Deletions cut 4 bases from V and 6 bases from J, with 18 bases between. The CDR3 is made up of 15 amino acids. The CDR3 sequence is CASSPDSLPPHGYTF. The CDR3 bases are TGCGCCAGCAGTCCGGACAGCTTGCCGCCCCATGGCTACACCTTC.

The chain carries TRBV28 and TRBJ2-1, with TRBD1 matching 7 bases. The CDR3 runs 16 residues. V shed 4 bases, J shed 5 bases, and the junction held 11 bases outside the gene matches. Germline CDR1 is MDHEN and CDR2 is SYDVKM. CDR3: CASSSRATGLDNEQFF. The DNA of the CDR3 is TGTGCCAGCAGTTCCCGTGCGACAGGGTTAGACAATGAGCAGTTCTTC.

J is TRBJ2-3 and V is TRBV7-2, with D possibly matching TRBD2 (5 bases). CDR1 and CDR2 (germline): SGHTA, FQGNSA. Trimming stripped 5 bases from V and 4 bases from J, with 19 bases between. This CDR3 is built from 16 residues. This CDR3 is CASSGERDGSADTQYF. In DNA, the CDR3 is TGTGCCAGCAGCGGTGAACGAGACGGTAGCGCAGATACGCAGTATTTT.

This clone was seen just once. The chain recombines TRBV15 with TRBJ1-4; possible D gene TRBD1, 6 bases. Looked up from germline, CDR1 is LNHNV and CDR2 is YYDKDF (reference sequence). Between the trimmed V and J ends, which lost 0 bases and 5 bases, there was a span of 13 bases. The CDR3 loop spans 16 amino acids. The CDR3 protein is CATSRESTGRNEKLFF. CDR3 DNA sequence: TGTGCCACCAGCAGAGAGAGTACAGGGAGAAATGAAAAACTGTTTTTT. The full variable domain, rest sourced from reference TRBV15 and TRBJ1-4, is DAMVIQNPRYQVTQFGKPVTLSCSQTLNHNVMYWYQQKSSQAPKLLFHYYDKDFNNEADTPDNFQSRRPNTSFCFLDIRSPGLGDTAMYLCATSRESTGRNEKLFFGSGTQLSVL.

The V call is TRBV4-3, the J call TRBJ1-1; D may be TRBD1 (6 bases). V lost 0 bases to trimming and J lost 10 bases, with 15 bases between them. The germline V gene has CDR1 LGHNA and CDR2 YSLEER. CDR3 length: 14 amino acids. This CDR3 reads CASSQDRSGHGAFF. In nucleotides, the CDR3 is TGCGCCAGCAGCCAAGATCGGTCGGGACATGGAGCTTTCTTT.

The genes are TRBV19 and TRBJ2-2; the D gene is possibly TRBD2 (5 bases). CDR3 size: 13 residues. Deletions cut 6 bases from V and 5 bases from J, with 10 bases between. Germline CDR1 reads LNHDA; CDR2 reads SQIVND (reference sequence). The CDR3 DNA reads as TGTGCCAGTAGGGGTAGAGGGACCGGGGAGCTGTTTTTT. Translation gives CASRGRGTGELFF.

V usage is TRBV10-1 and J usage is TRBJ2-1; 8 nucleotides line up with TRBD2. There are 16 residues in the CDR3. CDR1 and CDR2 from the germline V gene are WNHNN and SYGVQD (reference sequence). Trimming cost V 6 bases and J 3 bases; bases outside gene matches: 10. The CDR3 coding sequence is TGCGCCAGCAGCGGTCGCAAGGGACTAGACTACAATGAGCAGTTCTTC. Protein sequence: CASSGRKGLDYNEQFF.

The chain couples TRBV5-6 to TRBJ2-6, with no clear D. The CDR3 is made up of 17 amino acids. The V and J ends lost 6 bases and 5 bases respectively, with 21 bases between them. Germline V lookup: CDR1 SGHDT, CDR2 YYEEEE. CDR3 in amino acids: CASTPANSQSRANVLTF. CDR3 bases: TGTGCCAGCACACCCGCCAATAGTCAAAGTCGGGCCAACGTCCTGACTTTC.

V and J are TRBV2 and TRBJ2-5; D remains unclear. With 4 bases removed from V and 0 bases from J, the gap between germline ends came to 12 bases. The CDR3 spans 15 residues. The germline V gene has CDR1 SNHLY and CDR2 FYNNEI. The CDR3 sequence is CASSAMISDQETQYF. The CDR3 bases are TGTGCCAGCAGTGCGATGATTTCGGACCAAGAGACCCAGTACTTC.

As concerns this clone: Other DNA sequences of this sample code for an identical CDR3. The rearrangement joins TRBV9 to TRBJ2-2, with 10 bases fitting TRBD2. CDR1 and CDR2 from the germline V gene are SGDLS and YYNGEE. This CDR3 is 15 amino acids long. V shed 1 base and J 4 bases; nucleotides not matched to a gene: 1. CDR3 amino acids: CASSVLAGVTGELFF. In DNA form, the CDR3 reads TGTGCCAGCAGCGTACTAGCGGGAGTCACCGGGGAGCTGTTTTTT.

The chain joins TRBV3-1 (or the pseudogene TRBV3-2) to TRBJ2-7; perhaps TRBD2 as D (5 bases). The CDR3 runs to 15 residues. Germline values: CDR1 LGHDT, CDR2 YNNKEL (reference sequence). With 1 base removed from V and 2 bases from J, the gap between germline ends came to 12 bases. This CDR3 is CASSQAPGSPYEQYF. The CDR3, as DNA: TGTGCCAGCAGCCAAGCTCCGGGATCTCCCTACGAGCAGTACTTC.

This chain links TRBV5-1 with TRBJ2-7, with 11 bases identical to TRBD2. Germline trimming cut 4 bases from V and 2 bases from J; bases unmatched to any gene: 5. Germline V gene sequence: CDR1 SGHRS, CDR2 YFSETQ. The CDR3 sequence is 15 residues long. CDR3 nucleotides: TGCGCCAGCAGCCAACTAGCGGGAGATCCCTACGAGCAGTACTTC. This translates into CASSQLAGDPYEQYF.

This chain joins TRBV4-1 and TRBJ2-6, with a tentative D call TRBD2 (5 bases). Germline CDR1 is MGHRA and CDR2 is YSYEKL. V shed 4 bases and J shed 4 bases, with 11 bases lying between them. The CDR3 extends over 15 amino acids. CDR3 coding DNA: TGCGCCAGCAGCCCACTCGGGAACGGGGCCAACGTCCTGACTTTC. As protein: CASSPLGNGANVLTF.

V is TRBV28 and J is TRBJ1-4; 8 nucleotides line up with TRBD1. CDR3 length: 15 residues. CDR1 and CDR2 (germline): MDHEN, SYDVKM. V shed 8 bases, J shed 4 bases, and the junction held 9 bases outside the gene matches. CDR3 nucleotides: TGTGCCAGCGCATGGGGACAGGATCTTAATGAAAAACTGTTTTTT. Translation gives CASAWGQDLNEKLFF.

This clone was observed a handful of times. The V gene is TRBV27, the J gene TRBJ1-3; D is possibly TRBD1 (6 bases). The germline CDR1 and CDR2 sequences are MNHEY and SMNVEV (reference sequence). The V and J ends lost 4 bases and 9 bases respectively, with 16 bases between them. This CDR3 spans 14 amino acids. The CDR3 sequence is CASSSDRSAPTIYF. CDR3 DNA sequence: TGTGCCAGCAGTTCAGACAGGTCCGCCCCCACCATATATTTT.

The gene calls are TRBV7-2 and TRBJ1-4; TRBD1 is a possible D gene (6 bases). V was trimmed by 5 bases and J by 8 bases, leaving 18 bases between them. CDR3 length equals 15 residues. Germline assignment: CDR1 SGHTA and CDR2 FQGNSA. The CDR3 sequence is CASSPGTLGVEKLFF. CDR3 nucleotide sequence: TGTGCCAGCAGCCCAGGGACACTAGGGGTAGAAAAACTGTTTTTT. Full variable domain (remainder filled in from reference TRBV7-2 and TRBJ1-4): GAGVSQSPSNKVTEKGKDVELRCDPISGHTALYWYRQSLGQGLEFLIYFQGNSAPDKSGLPSDRFSAERTGGSVSTLTIQRTQQEDSAVYLCASSPGTLGVEKLFFGSGTQLSVL.